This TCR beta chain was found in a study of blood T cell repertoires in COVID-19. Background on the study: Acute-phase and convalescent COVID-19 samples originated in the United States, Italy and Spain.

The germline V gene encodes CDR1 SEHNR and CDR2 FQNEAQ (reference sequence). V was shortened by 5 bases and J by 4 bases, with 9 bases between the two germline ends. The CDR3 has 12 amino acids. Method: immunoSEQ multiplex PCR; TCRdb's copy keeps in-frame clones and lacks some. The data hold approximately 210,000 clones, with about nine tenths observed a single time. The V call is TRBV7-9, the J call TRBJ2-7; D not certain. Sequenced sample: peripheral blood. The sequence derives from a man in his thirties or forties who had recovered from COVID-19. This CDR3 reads CASSALQYEQYF. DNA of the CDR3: TGTGCCAGCAGCGCACTCCAATACGAGCAGTACTTC.